This T cell receptor (beta chain) was captured in a study of CD8 T cells in ankylosing spondylitis. Libraries of TCR beta came from quantitative 5'-RACE with molecular barcodes. TCRdb recomputed calls from the 5' RACE reads with MiXCR, one row per CDR3 protein. The table has 200,000 to 300,000 distinct CDR3 sequences, approximately 12% seen once. Germline V lookup: CDR1 DFQATT, CDR2 SNEGSKA (reference sequence). There are 17 residues in the CDR3. V trimming: 0 bases; J trimming: 0 bases; junction bases outside the gene matches: 6. Of note for this clonotype: No antigen is known for it.

Notes on the study in general: Within matched ankylosing spondylitis synovial fluid, disease-linked clones were reportedly significantly enriched. Seven to nine highly homologous variants formed a TCR beta motif that appeared characteristic of ankylosing spondylitis blood.

Sequencing used blood, either unsorted or a sorted T cell fraction (not recorded which). The TCR sequence derives from a male donor with ankylosing spondylitis or in good health (not recorded which). The chain employs TRBV20-1 and TRBJ2-3; 10 bases agree with TRBD2. The CDR3 coding sequence is TGCAGTGCTAGAGAACTAGCGGGATTCCTAAGCACAGATACGCAGTATTTT. As protein: CSARELAGFLSTDTQYF.